What follows is one T cell receptor beta chain and its context. Its antigen is undetermined. This record belongs to a study of Ad26.COV2.S vaccination and SARS-CoV-2 variants. Findings and limits, study-wide: Spike-specific TCR breadth in vaccine recipients exceeded that seen in placebo recipients.

Treatment noted: some 19 received Ad26.COV2.S at low or high dose, single or two shots; roughly five received placebo; per-sample allocation not given. The study sampled participants on day 63 after the first vaccine or placebo injection. Clones were read by immunoSEQ multiplex PCR, and TCRdb kept only the in-frame ones, dropping some. Of around 400,000 clones listed, around 90% are singletons. The TCR comes from a person aged 18-65 years who received the Ad26.COV2.S COVID-19 vaccine or a placebo. The sequences come from peripheral blood, collected in a trial of Ad26.COV2.S vaccine versus placebo.

Written as DNA, the CDR3 is TGCGCCAGCAGCCAAGCCCACGGGACAGGGTACAATGAGCAGTTCTTC. Encoded protein: CASSQAHGTGYNEQFF. The chain employs TRBV4-3 and TRBJ2-1; 9 bases align to TRBD1. The germline gives CDR1 LGHNA, CDR2 YSLEER. V lost 1 base and J lost 4; bases outside the gene matches: 5. CDR3 length: 16 amino acids.